Given below is one T cell receptor beta chain in context. Its antigen remains unknown. The record originates from a study of Tregs in tolerant kidney transplant recipients. Overall study findings and caveats: For some patients, primers changed over time, blocking nucleotide-level comparison. Tregs expanded with activated donor B cells seemed most donor-specific.

The nonmyeloablative bone marrow transplants came from related graft donors, with transient mixed chimerism. Unstimulated Tregs (CD4+CD25+CD127-) and CD4+CD25- non-Tregs were sorted from PBMCs. Clones were sequenced by immunoSEQ multiplex PCR, and TCRdb holds only the in-frame ones, with some missing. The data contain 50,000 or so clones, roughly 87% of them seen just once; the ten biggest clones take up around a sixth. The germline CDR1 and CDR2 sequences are SGHRS and YFSETQ. The CDR3 has 17 amino acids. V was pared by 3 bases and J by 6 bases, with 21 bases between. The TCR comes from a human patient who received a combined kidney and bone marrow transplant. The graft donor may have contributed some T cells. The rearrangement links TRBV5-1 to TRBJ1-4, with a possible D match to TRBD1 (6 bases). Sequenced here: CD8+ T cells from blood (PBMCs), sampled 12 months after the transplant. The CDR3 protein is CASSSVGGWTEDEKLFF. The CDR3 nucleotides are TGCGCCAGCAGCTCGGTTGGTGGATGGACAGAAGATGAAAAACTGTTTTTT.